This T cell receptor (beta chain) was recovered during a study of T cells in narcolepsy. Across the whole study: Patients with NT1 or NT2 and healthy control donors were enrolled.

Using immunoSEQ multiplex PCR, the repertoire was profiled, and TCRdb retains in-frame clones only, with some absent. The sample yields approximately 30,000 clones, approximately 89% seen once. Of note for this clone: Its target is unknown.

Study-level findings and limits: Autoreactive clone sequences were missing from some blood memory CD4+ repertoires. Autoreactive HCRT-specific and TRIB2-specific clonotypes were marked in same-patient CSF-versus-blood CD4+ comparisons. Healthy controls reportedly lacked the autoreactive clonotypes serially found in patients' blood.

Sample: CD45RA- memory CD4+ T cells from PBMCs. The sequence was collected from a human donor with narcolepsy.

The CDR3 DNA is TGTGCCAGTAGTATAATAGGAACACCAACTAATTCACCCCTCCACTTT. This codes for CASSIIGTPTNSPLHF. The chain carries TRBV19 and TRBJ1-6; the D is unclear. Trimming stripped 2 bases from V and 6 bases from J, with 14 bases between. This CDR3 contains 16 residues. CDR1 LNHDA and CDR2 SQIVND come from the germline V gene (reference sequence).